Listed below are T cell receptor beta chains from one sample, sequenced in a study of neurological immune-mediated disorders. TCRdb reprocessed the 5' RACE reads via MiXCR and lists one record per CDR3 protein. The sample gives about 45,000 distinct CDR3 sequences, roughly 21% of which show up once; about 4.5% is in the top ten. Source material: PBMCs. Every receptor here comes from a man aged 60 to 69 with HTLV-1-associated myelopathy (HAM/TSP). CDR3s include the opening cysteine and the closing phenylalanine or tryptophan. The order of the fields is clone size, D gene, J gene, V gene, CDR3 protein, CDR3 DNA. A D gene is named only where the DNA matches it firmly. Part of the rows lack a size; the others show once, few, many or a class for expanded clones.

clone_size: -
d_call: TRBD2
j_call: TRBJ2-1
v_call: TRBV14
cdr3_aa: CASSHKVGREAGARSEQFF
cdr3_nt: TGTGCCAGCAGCCACAAGGTAGGCCGGGAAGCGGGGGCAAGGAGTGAGCAGTTCTTC

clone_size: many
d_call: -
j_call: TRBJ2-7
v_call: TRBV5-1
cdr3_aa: CASSLDQGSSYEQYF
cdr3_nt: TGCGCCAGCAGCTTGGACCAGGGGTCCTCCTACGAGCAGTACTTC

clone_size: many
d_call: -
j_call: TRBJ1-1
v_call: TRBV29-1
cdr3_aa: CSVPMGAQNTEAFF
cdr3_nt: TGCAGCGTCCCGATGGGGGCCCAGAACACTGAAGCTTTCTTT

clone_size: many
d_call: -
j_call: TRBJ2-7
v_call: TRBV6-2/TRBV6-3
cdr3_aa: CASSQGVLRAGYEQYF
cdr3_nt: TGTGCCAGCAGTCAAGGCGTACTGAGGGCGGGCTACGAGCAGTACTTC

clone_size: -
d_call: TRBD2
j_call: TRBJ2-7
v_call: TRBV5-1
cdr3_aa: CATKPTTSGSNEQYF
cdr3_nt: TGCGCCACCAAACCTACGACTAGCGGGAGCAACGAGCAGTACTTC

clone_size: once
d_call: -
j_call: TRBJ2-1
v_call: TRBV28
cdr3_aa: CASSLSADPDYQQFF
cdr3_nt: TGTGCCAGCAGTTTATCGGCAGACCCGGACTATCAGCAGTTCTTC

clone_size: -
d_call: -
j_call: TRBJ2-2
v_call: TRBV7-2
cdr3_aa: CASRPGAGELFF
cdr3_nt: TGTGCCAGCAGACCCGGGGCCGGGGAGCTGTTTTTT

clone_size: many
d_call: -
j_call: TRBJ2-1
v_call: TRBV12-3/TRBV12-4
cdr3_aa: CASSGGSYNEQFF
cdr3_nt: TGTGCCAGCAGTGGGGGGTCATACAATGAGCAGTTCTTC

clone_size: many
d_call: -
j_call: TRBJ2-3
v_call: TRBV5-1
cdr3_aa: CASSLQDTQYF
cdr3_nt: TGCGCCAGCAGCTTGCAAGATACGCAGTATTTT

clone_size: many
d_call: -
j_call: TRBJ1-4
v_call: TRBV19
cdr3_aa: CASNRPGFNEKLFF
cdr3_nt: TGTGCCAGTAACCGACCGGGATTCAATGAAAAACTGTTTTTT

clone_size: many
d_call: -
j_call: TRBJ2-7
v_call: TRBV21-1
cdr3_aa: CASSITGLCEQYF
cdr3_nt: TGTGCCAGCAGCATTACAGGGCTCTGCGAGCAGTACTTC

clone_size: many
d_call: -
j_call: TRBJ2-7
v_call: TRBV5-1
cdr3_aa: CASSYYEQYF
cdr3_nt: TGCGCCAGCAGCTACTACGAGCAGTACTTC

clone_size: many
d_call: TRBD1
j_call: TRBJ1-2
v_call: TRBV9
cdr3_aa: CASSPQGQENYGYTF
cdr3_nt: TGTGCCAGCAGCCCCCAGGGACAGGAGAACTATGGCTACACCTTC

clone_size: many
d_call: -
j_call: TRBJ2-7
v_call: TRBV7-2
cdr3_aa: CASSFSGTPKGEQYF
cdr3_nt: TGTGCCAGCAGCTTCTCCGGGACTCCAAAGGGGGAGCAGTACTTC

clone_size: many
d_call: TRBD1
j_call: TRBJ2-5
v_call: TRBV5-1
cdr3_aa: CASSLTGEETQYF
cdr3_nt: TGCGCCAGCAGCTTGACAGGGGAAGAGACCCAGTACTTC

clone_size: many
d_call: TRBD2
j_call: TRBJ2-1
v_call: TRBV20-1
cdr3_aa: CSARGELAGAFNEQFF
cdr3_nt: TGCAGTGCTAGAGGAGAACTAGCGGGAGCTTTTAATGAGCAGTTCTTC

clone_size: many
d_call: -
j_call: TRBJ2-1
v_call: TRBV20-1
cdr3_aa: CSARDLVYGQFF
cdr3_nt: TGCAGTGCTAGAGACCTCGTGTACGGGCAGTTCTTC

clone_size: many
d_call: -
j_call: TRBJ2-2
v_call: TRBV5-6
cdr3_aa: CASSLRSWPNTGELFF
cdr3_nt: TGTGCCAGCAGCTTGCGTTCTTGGCCCAACACCGGGGAGCTGTTTTTT

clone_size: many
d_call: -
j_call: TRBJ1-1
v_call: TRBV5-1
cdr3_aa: CASSLVRNTEAFF
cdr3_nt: TGCGCCAGCAGCTTGGTACGGAACACTGAAGCTTTCTTT

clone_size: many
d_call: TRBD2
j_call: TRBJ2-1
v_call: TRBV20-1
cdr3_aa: CSARPLGSGSSYNEQFF
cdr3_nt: TGCAGTGCTAGACCACTTGGAAGCGGGAGCTCCTACAATGAGCAGTTCTTC

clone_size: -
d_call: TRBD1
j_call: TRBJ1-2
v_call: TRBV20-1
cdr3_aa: CSAPPTGGGGYTF
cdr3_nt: TGCAGTGCTCCTCCCACAGGGGGCGGCGGCTACACCTTC

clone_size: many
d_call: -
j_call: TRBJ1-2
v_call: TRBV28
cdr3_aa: CASSPLQGSGGYTF
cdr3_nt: TGTGCCAGCAGCCCACTTCAGGGGTCCGGTGGCTACACCTTC

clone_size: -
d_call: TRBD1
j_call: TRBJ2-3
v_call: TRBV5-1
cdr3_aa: CASSDSTGRTDTQYF
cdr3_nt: TGCGCCAGCAGCGACTCGACAGGGCGCACAGATACGCAGTATTTT

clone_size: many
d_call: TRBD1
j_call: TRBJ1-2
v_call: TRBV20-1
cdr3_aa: CSVRGDRDFYGYTF
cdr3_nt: TGCAGTGTCAGGGGGGACAGGGACTTCTATGGCTACACCTTC

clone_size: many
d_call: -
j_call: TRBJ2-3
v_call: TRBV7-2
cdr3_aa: CASTLGYTDTQYF
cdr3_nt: TGTGCCAGCACCCTCGGCTACACAGATACGCAGTATTTT

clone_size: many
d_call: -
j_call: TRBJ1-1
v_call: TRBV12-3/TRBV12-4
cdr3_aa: CASSLGLTEAFF
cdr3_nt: TGTGCCAGCAGTTTGGGGCTGACTGAAGCTTTCTTT

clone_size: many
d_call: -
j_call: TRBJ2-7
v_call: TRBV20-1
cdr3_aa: CSAVTGTYEQYF
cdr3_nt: TGCAGTGCCGTAACGGGAACCTACGAGCAGTACTTC

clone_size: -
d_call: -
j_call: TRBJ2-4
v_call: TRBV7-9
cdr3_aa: CASSGGGTLKNIQYF
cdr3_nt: TGTGCCAGCAGCGGGGGGGGCACCCTGAAAAACATTCAGTACTTC

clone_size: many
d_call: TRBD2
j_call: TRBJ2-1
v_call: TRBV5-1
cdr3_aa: CASSLPLAGGVDEQFF
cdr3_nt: TGCGCCAGCAGCTTACCCCTGGCGGGGGGGGTGGATGAGCAGTTCTTC

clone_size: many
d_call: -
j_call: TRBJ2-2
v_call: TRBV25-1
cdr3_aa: CASSAGGHISGELFF
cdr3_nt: TGTGCCAGCAGTGCGGGGGGCCACATATCCGGGGAGCTGTTTTTT

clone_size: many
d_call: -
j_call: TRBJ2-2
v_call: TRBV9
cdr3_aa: CASSQRNTGELFF
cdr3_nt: TGTGCCAGCTCCCAAAGGAACACCGGGGAGCTGTTTTTT

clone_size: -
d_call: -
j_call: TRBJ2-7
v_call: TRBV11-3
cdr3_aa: CASSRSGELYEQYF
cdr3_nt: TGTGCCAGCAGCCGTTCGGGGGAGCTCTACGAGCAGTACTTC

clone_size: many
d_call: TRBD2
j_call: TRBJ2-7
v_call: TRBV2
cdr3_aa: CASSETGGTEQYF
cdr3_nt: TGTGCCAGCAGTGAAACGGGAGGGACGGAGCAGTACTTC

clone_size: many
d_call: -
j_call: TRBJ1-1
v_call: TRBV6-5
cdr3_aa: CASSYSGPTEAFF
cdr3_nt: TGTGCCAGCAGTTACTCGGGCCCCACTGAAGCTTTCTTT

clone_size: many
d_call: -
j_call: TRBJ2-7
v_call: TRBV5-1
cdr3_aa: CASSLEGGTREQYF
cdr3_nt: TGCGCCAGCAGCTTGGAGGGGGGCACGAGAGAGCAGTACTTC

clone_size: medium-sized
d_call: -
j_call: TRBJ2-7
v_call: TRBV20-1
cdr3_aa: CSARDPSQSYEQYF
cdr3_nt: TGCAGTGCTAGAGATCCAAGTCAGTCCTACGAGCAGTACTTC

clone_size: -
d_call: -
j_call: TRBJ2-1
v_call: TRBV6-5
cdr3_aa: CASRMGLETEQFF
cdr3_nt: TGTGCCAGCAGGATGGGCCTGGAGACTGAGCAGTTCTTC

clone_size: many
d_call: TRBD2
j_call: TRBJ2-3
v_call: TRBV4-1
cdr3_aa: CASGLAGITDTQYF
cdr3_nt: TGCGCCAGTGGACTAGCGGGGATCACAGATACGCAGTATTTT

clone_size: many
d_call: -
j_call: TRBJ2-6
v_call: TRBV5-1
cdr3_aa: CASSLQGSGANVLTF
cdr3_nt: TGCGCCAGCAGCTTACAGGGCTCTGGGGCCAACGTCCTGACTTTC

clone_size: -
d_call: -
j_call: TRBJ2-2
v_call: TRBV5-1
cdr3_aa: CASSLALQAGELFF
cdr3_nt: TGCGCCAGCAGCTTGGCACTTCAGGCCGGGGAGCTGTTTTTT

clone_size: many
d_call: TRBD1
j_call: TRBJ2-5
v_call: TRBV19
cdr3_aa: CASSAPGQGIETQYF
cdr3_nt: TGTGCCAGTAGTGCCCCCGGACAGGGGATAGAGACCCAGTACTTC

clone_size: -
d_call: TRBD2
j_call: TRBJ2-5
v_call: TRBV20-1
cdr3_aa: CSARDSGRALQETQYF
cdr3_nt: TGCAGTGCTAGAGATAGCGGGAGGGCCCTCCAAGAGACCCAGTACTTC

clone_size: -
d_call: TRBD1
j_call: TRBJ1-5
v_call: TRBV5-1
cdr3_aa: CASRRTGGSNQPQHF
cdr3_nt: TGCGCCAGCCGGCGGACAGGCGGAAGCAATCAGCCCCAGCATTTT

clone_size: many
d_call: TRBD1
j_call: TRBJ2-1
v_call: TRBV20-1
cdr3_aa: CSARDRVVYTSNEQFF
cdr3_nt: TGCAGTGCTAGGGACAGGGTGGTTTATACATCGAATGAGCAGTTCTTC

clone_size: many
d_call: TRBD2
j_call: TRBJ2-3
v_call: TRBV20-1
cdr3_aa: CSADGLAGADTQYF
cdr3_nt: TGCAGTGCTGATGGACTAGCGGGAGCAGATACGCAGTATTTT

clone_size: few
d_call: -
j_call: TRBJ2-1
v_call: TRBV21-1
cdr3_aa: CASSNPLRGQGFYNEQFF
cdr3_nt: TGTGCCAGCAGCAATCCCCTCCGGGGACAGGGGTTCTACAATGAGCAGTTCTTC

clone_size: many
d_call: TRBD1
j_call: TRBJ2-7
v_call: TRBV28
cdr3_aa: CASSPHQYRGHTEQYF
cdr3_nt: TGTGCCAGCAGCCCCCACCAGTACAGGGGACATACGGAGCAGTACTTC

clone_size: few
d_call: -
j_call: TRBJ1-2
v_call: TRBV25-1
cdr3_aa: CASSEDGNYGYTF
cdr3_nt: TGTGCCAGCAGTGAAGACGGAAACTATGGCTACACCTTC

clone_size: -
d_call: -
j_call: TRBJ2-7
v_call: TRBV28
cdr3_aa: CASSFFQGGYEQYF
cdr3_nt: TGTGCCAGCAGTTTCTTTCAGGGAGGCTACGAGCAGTACTTC

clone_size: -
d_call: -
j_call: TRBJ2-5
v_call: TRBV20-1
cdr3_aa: CSTSRQATPGETQYF
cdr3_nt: TGCAGTACTTCCAGACAGGCGACCCCGGGGGAGACCCAGTACTTC

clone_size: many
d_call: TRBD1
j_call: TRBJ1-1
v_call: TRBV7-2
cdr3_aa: CASSRGQPGPNTEAFF
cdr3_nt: TGTGCCAGCAGCAGGGGACAGCCAGGCCCGAACACTGAAGCTTTCTTT

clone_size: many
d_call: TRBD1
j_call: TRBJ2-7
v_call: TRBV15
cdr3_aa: CATSSWDSPQYF
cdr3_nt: TGTGCCACCAGCAGTTGGGACAGCCCTCAGTACTTC

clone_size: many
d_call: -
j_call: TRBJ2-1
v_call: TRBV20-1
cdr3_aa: CSARAKKGSYNEQFF
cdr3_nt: TGCAGTGCTAGAGCCAAGAAAGGGTCCTACAATGAGCAGTTCTTC

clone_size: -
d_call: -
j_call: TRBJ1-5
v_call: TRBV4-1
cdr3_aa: CASSQGGAINQPQHF
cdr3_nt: TGCGCCAGCAGCCAAGGAGGAGCCATCAATCAGCCCCAGCATTTT

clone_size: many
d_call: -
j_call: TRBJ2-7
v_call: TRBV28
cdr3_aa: CASSFQTYEQYF
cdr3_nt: TGTGCCAGCAGTTTCCAAACCTACGAGCAGTACTTC